The rows below give T cell receptor beta chains drawn from one sample of a study of T cells in Graves' hyperthyroidism and ophthalmopathy. TCRdb passed the multiplex PCR reads through MiXCR, listing each CDR3 protein once. Among around 290,000 distinct CDR3 sequences listed, over 15% were seen once. The sample taken for sequencing was blood. Receptors originate from a woman aged 60-75 years with Graves' ophthalmopathy. The CDR3 runs from the conserved cysteine through the conserved F or W. A D gene is named only where the DNA matches it firmly. Clone size appears in some rows only: once, few, many, or a class for an expanded clone.

j_call | v_call | d_call | clone_size | cdr3_aa | cdr3_nt
TRBJ2-7 | TRBV11-2 | NA | NA | CASSKGLRSLTNEQYF | TGTGCCAGCAGCAAGGGACTCCGGTCCCTTACGAACGAGCAGTACTTC
TRBJ1-1 | TRBV4-2 | NA | NA | CASSQDIGSEAFF | TGTGCCAGCAGCCAAGATATCGGGTCCGAAGCTTTCTTT
TRBJ2-2 | TRBV5-1 | TRBD2 | few | CASRRTSGSDGELFF | TGCGCCAGCAGAAGGACTAGCGGGAGCGACGGGGAGCTGTTTTTT
TRBJ2-7 | TRBV6-2/TRBV6-3 | NA | few | CASSWGSYEQYF | TGTGCCAGCAGTTGGGGGTCCTACGAGCAGTACTTC
TRBJ2-3 | TRBV6-2/TRBV6-3 | NA | many | CASSHGATATDTQYF | TGTGCCAGCAGTCACGGTGCGACAGCAACAGATACGCAGTATTTT
TRBJ2-1 | TRBV27 | TRBD2 | many | CASRKVQLAGGMYNEQFF | TGTGCCAGCAGGAAGGTGCAGTTAGCGGGAGGGATGTACAATGAGCAGTTCTTC
TRBJ1-4 | TRBV27 | NA | few | CASSSPRDGLGILFF | TGTGCCAGCAGTTCCCCCCGGGACGGCCTAGGTATCCTGTTTTTT
TRBJ1-4 | TRBV18 | NA | NA | CASSPYTGQGEKLFF | TGTGCCAGCTCACCATATACAGGGCAAGGAGAAAAACTGTTTTTT
TRBJ1-6 | TRBV20-1 | NA | NA | CSAEGGGGPNSPLHF | TGCAGTGCGGAGGGGGGGGGGGGCCCTAATTCACCCCTCCACTTT
TRBJ2-7 | TRBV27 | TRBD2 | NA | CASSLAPGSGSYEQYF | TGTGCCAGCAGTTTAGCCCCCGGTAGCGGGTCCTACGAGCAGTACTTC
TRBJ2-1 | TRBV5-1 | NA | NA | CASSPFSSNEQFF | TGCGCCAGCAGCCCTTTCTCCAGCAATGAGCAGTTCTTC
TRBJ2-7 | TRBV20-1 | NA | many | CSARKSSSEQYF | TGCAGTGCTAGAAAGTCGAGTAGCGAGCAGTACTTC
TRBJ1-6 | TRBV3-1 | NA | many | CASRRTGLDSPLHF | TGTGCCAGCAGGCGGACGGGGTTGGATTCACCCCTCCACTTT
TRBJ1-1 | TRBV3-1 | NA | many | CASSQEGFMNTEAFF | TGTGCCAGCAGCCAAGAGGGGTTCATGAACACTGAAGCTTTCTTT
TRBJ2-5 | TRBV7-2 | TRBD1 | few | CASSRQGAEETQYF | TGTGCCAGCAGCCGACAGGGGGCAGAAGAGACCCAGTACTTC
TRBJ1-5 | TRBV19 | TRBD1 | NA | CASSATGEVGNQPQHF | TGTGCCAGTAGTGCCACAGGGGAAGTGGGCAATCAGCCCCAGCATTTT
TRBJ2-3 | TRBV29-1 | TRBD1 | many | CSVETGGSADTQYF | TGCAGCGTTGAGACAGGGGGGAGCGCAGATACGCAGTATTTT
TRBJ1-4 | TRBV11-2 | NA | NA | CASSLASFSGKLFF | TGTGCCAGCAGCTTAGCATCTTTTTCGGGAAAACTGTTTTTT
TRBJ1-1 | TRBV6-1 | NA | many | CASRKDSSMNTEAFF | TGTGCCAGCAGAAAGGACAGCTCCATGAACACTGAAGCTTTCTTT
TRBJ1-4 | TRBV7-2 | TRBD1 | many | CASSLGLTGAINEKLFF | TGTGCCAGCAGCTTAGGTCTTACAGGGGCGATTAATGAAAAACTGTTTTTT
TRBJ1-6 | TRBV7-6 | NA | many | CASSLGHHSYNSPLHF | TGTGCCAGCAGCCTGGGACATCACTCCTATAATTCACCCCTCCACTTT
TRBJ1-6 | TRBV12-5 | NA | NA | CASGFPKGGTENSPLHF | TGTGCTAGTGGTTTCCCAAAGGGTGGGACGGAGAATTCACCCCTCCACTTT
TRBJ2-2 | TRBV29-1 | NA | many | CSVRGAGVTGELFF | TGCAGCGTCCGTGGGGCAGGGGTCACCGGGGAGCTGTTTTTT
TRBJ2-1 | TRBV18 | NA | many | CASSPRDGYNEQFF | TGTGCCAGCTCACCTCGGGACGGGTACAATGAGCAGTTCTTC
TRBJ2-7 | TRBV6-2/TRBV6-3 | NA | many | CASSKGLSIYEQYF | TGTGCCAGCAGTAAAGGACTATCGATCTACGAGCAGTACTTC
TRBJ2-7 | TRBV12-3/TRBV12-4 | NA | few | CASSSGLDEQYF | TGTGCCAGCAGTTCAGGACTGGACGAGCAGTACTTC
TRBJ2-5 | TRBV30 | TRBD2 | few | CAWSVGTSIETQYF | TGTGCCTGGAGTGTAGGGACTAGCATCGAGACCCAGTACTTC
TRBJ2-7 | TRBV6-5 | NA | many | CASSYSPVHEQYF | TGTGCCAGCAGTTACTCGCCAGTCCACGAGCAGTACTTC
TRBJ1-1 | TRBV9 | NA | many | CASSSTGMDTEAFF | TGTGCCAGCAGCTCAACAGGGATGGACACTGAAGCTTTCTTT
TRBJ2-7 | TRBV28 | NA | many | CASSSLGTDTYEQYF | TGTGCCAGCAGTTCGCTGGGGACCGACACCTACGAGCAGTACTTC
TRBJ1-5 | TRBV6-2/TRBV6-3 | NA | many | CASSYSIHRGSNQPQHF | TGTGCCAGCAGTTACTCGATACACCGGGGGAGCAATCAGCCCCAGCATTTT
TRBJ2-6 | TRBV28 | NA | many | CASRGSGANVLTF | TGTGCCAGCAGAGGATCTGGGGCCAACGTCCTGACTTTC
TRBJ2-3 | TRBV9 | NA | NA | CASSVGSGTDTQYF | TGTGCCAGCAGCGTAGGTTCAGGGACAGATACGCAGTATTTT
TRBJ1-5 | TRBV7-2 | NA | many | CASSPDTYNQPQHF | TGTGCCAGCAGCCCGGACACCTACAATCAGCCCCAGCATTTT
TRBJ2-7 | TRBV7-8 | NA | many | CASSLTQGGDYEQYF | TGTGCCAGCAGCTTAACACAGGGGGGGGACTACGAGCAGTACTTC
TRBJ1-2 | TRBV28 | TRBD1 | many | CASSRRQGGGYTF | TGTGCCAGCAGCCGTCGACAGGGAGGTGGCTACACCTTC
TRBJ2-7 | TRBV4-3 | TRBD1 | few | CASSHNTGDYEQYF | TGCGCCAGCAGCCATAATACAGGGGACTACGAGCAGTACTTC